These 4 T cell receptor beta chains originate from one sample sequenced in a study of blood T cell repertoires in COVID-19. Repertoires were generated with immunoSEQ multiplex PCR, while TCRdb's copy carries only in-frame clones and drops some. The table lists about 80,000 clones, 85% to 90% of them singletons. The sequencing sample was made of peripheral blood. These receptors were obtained from a woman over 75 with acute or convalescent COVID-19.

The V and J genes are TRBV10-3 and TRBJ1-1, with 9 bases fitting TRBD1. Germline V gene data show CDR1 as ENHRY and CDR2 as SYGVKD. J was trimmed by 4 bases and V by 0 bases; bases with no gene match: 0. This CDR3 region has 14 residues. The CDR3 sequence is CAISESTGGTEAFF. The CDR3 DNA sequence: TGTGCCATCAGTGAGTCGACAGGGGGCACTGAAGCTTTCTTT.

This chain's CDR3 is CASSSGQGNTGELFF. For the CDR3, the DNA is TGTGCCAGCAGCTCCGGACAGGGGAACACCGGGGAGCTGTTTTTT. The chain uses TRBV11-1 and TRBJ2-2; 8 nucleotides align to TRBD1. The length of the CDR3 is 15 residues. The junction had 2 bases not matched to a gene; V was cut back by 4 bases and J by 1 base. The germline V gene encodes CDR1 SGHAT and CDR2 FQDESV (reference sequence).

The rearrangement links TRBV5-8 to TRBJ2-6; tentative D call: TRBD1 (6 bases). The V gene lost 2 bases and the J gene lost 14 bases, with 11 bases spanning the gap. The CDR3 covers 12 residues. Germline CDR1 SGHTS, CDR2 YDEGEE. CDR3: CASSLQGNLLTF. The CDR3 DNA reads as TGTGCCAGCAGCTTACAGGGTAACCTCCTGACTTTC.

The chain joins TRBV3-1 (or the pseudogene TRBV3-2) to TRBJ2-1, with 8 bases lining up with TRBD2. Germline CDR1 LGHDT, CDR2 YNNKEL (reference sequence). The CDR3 totals 13 residues. With V trimmed by 1 base and J by 9 bases, 2 bases remained unmatched. CDR3 nucleotide sequence: TGTGCCAGCAGCCAAGTTCGGGGGGGTGAGCAGTTCTTC. Translated: CASSQVRGGEQFF.